The 18 T cell receptor beta chains presented below share a single source sample, sequenced in a study of OX40 agonist ivuxolimab in advanced cancers. The repertoire was sequenced with immunoSEQ multiplex PCR; TCRdb's copy has only in-frame clones and lacks some. The table has 48,000 or so clones, roughly 77% seen once. The starting material was CD4+ or CD8+ T cells sorted from blood, obtained in a trial of the OX40 agonist ivuxolimab. Source of these receptors: an adult with an advanced solid tumor such as melanoma, head and neck, liver or kidney cancer.

The rearrangement uses TRBV6-1 and TRBJ1-1, with 8 nucleotides matching TRBD1. After removal of 10 bases from V and 2 bases from J, the junction contained 6 bases not matched to a gene. CDR1 MNHNS and CDR2 SASEGT come from the germline V gene. The CDR3 extends over 13 amino acids. CDR3 residues: CATTDRVNTEAFF. The CDR3 bases are TGTGCCACCACGGACAGGGTAAACACTGAAGCTTTCTTT.

J is TRBJ2-1 and V is TRBV5-1; TRBD1 matches 10 bases. The CDR3 sequence is 13 residues long. Per the germline V gene, CDR1 is SGHRS and CDR2 is YFSETQ. V shed 4 bases, J shed 8 bases, and the junction held 3 bases outside the gene matches. CDR3 in DNA: TGCGCCAGCAGCCTGACAGGGGGCGATGAGCAGTTCTTC. Translation: CASSLTGGDEQFF.

This rearrangement joins TRBV6-4 to TRBJ2-2; maybe TRBD2 (6 bases). Germline V gene sequence: CDR1 MRHNA, CDR2 SNTAGT. The CDR3 consists of 14 residues. Trimming stripped 4 bases from V and 4 bases from J, with 10 bases between. Here the CDR3 reads CASSVEGTTGELFF. CDR3 coding DNA: TGTGCCAGCAGTGTGGAGGGAACCACCGGGGAGCTGTTTTTT.

The chain recombines TRBV5-1 with TRBJ2-1, with no clear D. This CDR3 has 16 amino acids. Trimming took 0 bases from V and 0 from J, leaving 10 bases between them. Germline CDR1 and CDR2: SGHRS and YFSETQ. CDR3 sequence: CASSLEGSTSYNEQFF. CDR3 bases: TGCGCCAGCAGCTTGGAGGGCTCGACCTCCTACAATGAGCAGTTCTTC.

This chain joins TRBV30 and TRBJ1-1; a weak D match, TRBD1 (5 bases). There are 14 residues in the CDR3. CDR1 is GTSNPN and CDR2 is SVGIG in the germline V gene (reference sequence). V was pared by 3 bases and J by 0 bases, with 11 bases between. CDR3 sequence: CAWRTRGVNTEAFF. CDR3 sequence (DNA): TGTGCCTGGAGGACGAGAGGGGTGAACACTGAAGCTTTCTTT. Drawing the rest from reference TRBV30 and TRBJ1-1, the complete variable domain is SQTIHQWPATLVQPVGSPLSLECTVEGTSNPNLYWYRQAAGRGLQLLFYSVGIGQISSEVPQNLSASRPQDRQFILSSKKLLLSDSGFYLCAWRTRGVNTEAFFGQGTRLTVV.

The chain recombines TRBV5-1 with TRBJ1-3; no clear D. The CDR3 extends over 16 amino acids. The V end was cut by 0 bases, the J end by 0 bases, with 10 bases between. Germline CDR1 reads SGHRS; CDR2 reads YFSETQ. CDR3 coding DNA: TGCGCCAGCAGCTTGGGTGGGGTCATCTCTGGAAACACCATATATTTT. The encoded protein is CASSLGGVISGNTIYF.

This chain links TRBV19 with TRBJ1-1; D possibly corresponds to TRBD1 (6 bases). This CDR3 has 14 amino acids. V shed 1 base and J shed 4 bases, with 10 bases lying between them. Germline CDR1 LNHDA, CDR2 SQIVND (reference sequence). CDR3 protein: CASSIVGGPTEAFF. Here the CDR3 DNA reads TGTGCCAGTAGTATAGTTGGGGGGCCCACTGAAGCTTTCTTT.

This chain connects TRBV7-8 to TRBJ2-5; 11 bases map to TRBD1. The CDR3 runs to 16 residues. Germline V gives CDR1 SGHVS, CDR2 FQNEAQ. The V segment lost 4 bases and the J segment 2 bases; nucleotides outside the gene matches: 6. CDR3: CASSYGTGGNQETQYF. In nucleotides, the CDR3 is TGTGCCAGCAGCTACGGGACAGGGGGTAATCAAGAGACCCAGTACTTC.

The chain combines TRBV4-1 with TRBJ2-1, with a tentative D call TRBD1 (7 bases). The CDR3 contains 16 residues. V shed 0 bases and J shed 4 bases, with 13 bases lying between them. Per germline, CDR1 MGHRA and CDR2 YSYEKL. As DNA, the CDR3 is TGCGCCAGCAGCCAAGACAGGGGGGAGTGGTACAATGAGCAGTTCTTC. Its protein is CASSQDRGEWYNEQFF.

The genes are TRBV7-2 and TRBJ2-4; D unresolved. Germline V CDR1 and CDR2: SGHTA, FQGNSA. The CDR3 extends over 14 amino acids. Trimming stripped 0 bases from V and 3 bases from J, with 6 bases between. The CDR3 loop is CASSLAGLKNIQYF. The CDR3 DNA reads TGTGCCAGCAGCTTAGCAGGGCTCAAAAACATTCAGTACTTC.

This clone has only a few counts. The rearrangement joins TRBV27 to TRBJ2-1, with 7 nucleotides matching TRBD2. The V gene's germline CDR1 is MNHEY and CDR2 SMNVEV (reference sequence). Trimming removed 3 bases from V and 8 bases from J; junction bases left unmatched: 10. The CDR3 loop spans 15 amino acids. CDR3 in DNA: TGTGCCAGCAGTTTGGTAGCGGGTCTCGGGGATGAGCAGTTCTTC. Translated: CASSLVAGLGDEQFF.

The chain combines TRBV9 with TRBJ2-1, with D possibly being TRBD2 (6 bases). Germline V gene lookup returns CDR1 SGDLS and CDR2 YYNGEE. V lost 3 bases and J 8 bases, leaving 18 bases between the germline ends. CDR3 length: 15 amino acids. The CDR3 sequence is CASSGSGALAYEQFF. The CDR3 DNA is TGTGCCAGCAGCGGATCGGGAGCTTTGGCGTATGAGCAGTTCTTC.

The gene calls are TRBV7-2 and TRBJ2-1; the D gene is possibly TRBD2 (6 bases). The V end was cut by 3 bases, the J end by 10 bases, with 19 bases between. The length of the CDR3 is 15 residues. The germline gives CDR1 SGHTA, CDR2 FQGNSA. DNA of the CDR3: TGTGCCAGCAGCTTCTCCGGGACTCCGGAGAGGGAGCAGTTCTTC. The encoded protein is CASSFSGTPEREQFF.

This clone was observed once. This chain's CDR3 is CASSYFQNRGNQPQHF. For the CDR3, the DNA is TGTGCCAGCAGTTACTTCCAAAACAGGGGCAATCAGCCCCAGCATTTT. The chain recombines TRBV6-6 with TRBJ1-5, with D possibly matching TRBD1 (6 bases). CDR1 is MNHNY, CDR2 SVGAGI, per germline (reference sequence). V lost 1 base and J 2 bases, leaving 12 bases between the germline ends. The CDR3 consists of 16 residues.

The CDR3 reads CASLRQDMGTEAFF. The DNA for the CDR3 is TGTGCCAGCTTGCGACAAGATATGGGCACTGAAGCTTTCTTT. The chain joins TRBV18 to TRBJ1-1; D gene uncertain. Germline V gene sequence: CDR1 KGHSH, CDR2 LQKENI. Trimming stripped 7 bases from V and 4 bases from J, with 16 bases between. The length of the CDR3 is 14 residues. The complete variable domain, with remaining parts taken from reference TRBV18 and TRBJ1-1, reads NAGVMQNPRHLVRRRGQEARLRCSPMKGHSHVYWYRQLPEEGLKFMVYLQKENIIDESGMPKERFSAEFPKEGPSILRIQQVVRGDSAAYFCASLRQDMGTEAFFGQGTRLTVV.

The chain uses TRBV30 and TRBJ1-2, with no clear D. V gave up 3 bases and J gave up 6 bases, with 11 bases separating them. The CDR3 loop spans 12 amino acids. Germline V gene sequence: CDR1 GTSNPN, CDR2 SVGIG (reference sequence). In DNA, the CDR3 is TGTGCCTGGAGCCTCCAATTACATGGCTACACCTTC. Protein product: CAWSLQLHGYTF. Supplemented by reference TRBV30 and TRBJ1-2, the full variable domain reads SQTIHQWPATLVQPVGSPLSLECTVEGTSNPNLYWYRQAAGRGLQLLFYSVGIGQISSEVPQNLSASRPQDRQFILSSKKLLLSDSGFYLCAWSLQLHGYTFGSGTRLTVV.

The table lists this clone with a few counts. This chain connects TRBV6-6 to TRBJ1-5; D gene ambiguous. CDR1 is MNHNY, CDR2 SVGAGI, per germline (reference sequence). This CDR3 is 13 amino acids long. The DNA of the CDR3 is TGTGTGGTAAAGGACTATGGCAATCAGCCCCAGCATTTT. Its translation: CVVKDYGNQPQHF.

This clone was seen only once. The chain employs TRBV29-1 and TRBJ2-7, with 9 bases aligning to TRBD1. After removal of 6 bases from V and 5 bases from J, the junction contained 5 bases not matched to a gene. CDR3 length equals 12 residues. Per germline, CDR1 SQVTM and CDR2 ANQGSEA. As DNA, the CDR3 is TGCAGCGTCGAGAGACAGGGGGACGAGCAGTACTTC. This encodes CSVERQGDEQYF.